This T cell receptor (beta chain) was recovered during a study of cytomegalovirus exposure and HLA in healthy donors. The PCR had 60 Vbeta and 13 Jbeta primers. The assay was immunoSEQ multiplex PCR, and TCRdb's table has in-frame clones only and misses some. The sample yields around 150,000 clones, about four fifths seen once. CDR1 is LGHNA, CDR2 YSLEER, per germline. V was shortened by 3 bases and J by 0 bases, with 15 bases between the two germline ends. This CDR3 has 18 amino acids. The chain employs TRBV4-3 and TRBJ2-6; tentatively, D is TRBD1 (6 bases). The receptor was isolated from a male donor in good health and CMV-seronegative. Specimen: PBMCs. CDR3 coding DNA: TGCGCCAGCAGCCATGGGACAAACCCAAGCTCTGGGGCCAACGTCCTGACTTTC. It yields the protein CASSHGTNPSSGANVLTF.